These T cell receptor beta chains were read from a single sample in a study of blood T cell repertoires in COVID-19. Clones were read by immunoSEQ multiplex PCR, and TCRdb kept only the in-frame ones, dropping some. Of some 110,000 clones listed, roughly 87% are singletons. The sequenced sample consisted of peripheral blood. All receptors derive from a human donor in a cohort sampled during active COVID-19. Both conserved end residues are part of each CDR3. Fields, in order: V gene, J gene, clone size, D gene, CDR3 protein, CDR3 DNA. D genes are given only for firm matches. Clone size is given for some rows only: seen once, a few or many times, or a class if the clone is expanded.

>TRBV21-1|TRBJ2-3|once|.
CASSKRDRATDTQYF
TGTGCCAGCAGCAAGCGGGACAGGGCCACAGATACGCAGTATTTT
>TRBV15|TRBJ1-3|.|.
CATSRDPPGRSSGNTIYF
TGTGCCACCAGCAGAGATCCCCCGGGTCGTTCCTCTGGAAACACCATATATTTT
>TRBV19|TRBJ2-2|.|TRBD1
CASSTFPGQTNTGELFF
TGTGCCAGTAGTACTTTCCCGGGACAGACGAACACCGGGGAGCTGTTTTTT
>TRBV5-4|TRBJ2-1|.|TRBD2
CASSLLRSGGNNEQFF
TGTGCCAGCAGCTTGCTTCGCAGCGGGGGGAACAATGAGCAGTTCTTC
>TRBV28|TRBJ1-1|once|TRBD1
CASSAGQAFVGTEAFF
TGTGCCAGCAGTGCTGGACAGGCGTTTGTCGGCACTGAAGCTTTCTTT
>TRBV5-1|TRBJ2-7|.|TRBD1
CASSLIGQGAYEQYF
TGCGCCAGCAGCTTGATAGGACAGGGGGCCTACGAGCAGTACTTC
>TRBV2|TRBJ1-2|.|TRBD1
CASSATGGYGYTF
TGTGCCAGCAGTGCGACAGGGGGCTATGGCTACACCTTC
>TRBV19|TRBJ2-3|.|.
CASSTTETSTDTQYF
TGTGCCAGTAGTACGACAGAGACTAGCACAGATACGCAGTATTTT
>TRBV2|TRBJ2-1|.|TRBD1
CASTTGQGPWNEQFF
TGTGCCAGCACCACCGGACAGGGGCCTTGGAATGAGCAGTTCTTC
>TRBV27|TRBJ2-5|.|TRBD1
CASRHTGVFGETQYF
TGTGCCAGCAGACACACAGGGGTCTTCGGGGAGACCCAGTACTTC
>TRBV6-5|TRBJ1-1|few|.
CASSYGGGRAEAFF
TGTGCCAGCAGTTACGGTGGGGGCCGAGCTGAAGCTTTCTTT
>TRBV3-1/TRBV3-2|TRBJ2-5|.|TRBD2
CAIRTSGETQYF
TGTGCCATAAGGACTAGCGGAGAGACCCAGTACTTC
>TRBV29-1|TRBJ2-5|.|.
CSVPILGGVSQETQYF
TGCAGCGTGCCCATCCTCGGCGGGGTCTCGCAAGAGACCCAGTACTTC
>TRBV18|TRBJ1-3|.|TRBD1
CASSPGTGRSGNTIYF
TGTGCCAGCTCACCCGGGACAGGCCGCTCTGGAAACACCATATATTTT
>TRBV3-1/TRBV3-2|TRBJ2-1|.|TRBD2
CASSLGTSGMGEQFF
TGTGCCAGCAGTCTTGGGACTAGCGGGATGGGTGAGCAGTTCTTC
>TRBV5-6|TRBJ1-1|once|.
CASSFVGRSGEAFF
TGTGCCAGCAGCTTCGTTGGCCGATCGGGAGAAGCTTTCTTT
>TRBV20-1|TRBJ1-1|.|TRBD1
CSARRDREAFF
TGCAGTGCTCGCCGGGACAGGGAAGCTTTCTTT
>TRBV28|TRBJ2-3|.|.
CASSSPQGEGTDTQYF
TGTGCCAGCAGCAGCCCCCAGGGGGAGGGCACAGATACGCAGTATTTT
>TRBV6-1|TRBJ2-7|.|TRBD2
CASSELAGVTYEQYF
TGTGCCAGCAGTGAGCTAGCGGGGGTCACCTACGAGCAGTACTTC
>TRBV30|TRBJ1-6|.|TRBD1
CASGQVNSPLHF
TGTGCCTCGGGACAGGTTAATTCACCCCTCCACTTT
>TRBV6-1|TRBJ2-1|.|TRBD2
CASSETGRERNEQFF
TGTGCCAGCAGTGAAACGGGGCGGGAGAGGAATGAGCAGTTCTTC
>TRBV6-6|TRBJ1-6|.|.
CASSPTTGPFYNSPLHF
TGTGCCAGCAGTCCAACTACAGGGCCCTTCTATAATTCACCCCTCCACTTT
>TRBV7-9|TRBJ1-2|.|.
CAIVSQGTYGYTF
TGTGCCATCGTCTCACAGGGAACCTATGGCTACACCTTC
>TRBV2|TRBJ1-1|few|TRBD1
CARALTGNIEAFF
TGTGCCAGAGCCTTGACAGGGAATATCGAAGCTTTCTTT
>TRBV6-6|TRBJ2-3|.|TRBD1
CASSLNRDRVMTDTQYF
TGTGCCAGCAGTCTCAACCGGGACAGGGTTATGACAGATACGCAGTATTTT
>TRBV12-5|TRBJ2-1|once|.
CASGLVLYNEQFF
TGTGCTAGTGGTTTGGTACTGTACAATGAGCAGTTCTTC
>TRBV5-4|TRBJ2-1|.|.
CASSLGTGPRRGIDEQFF
TGTGCCAGCAGCTTGGGGACAGGCCCGAGGAGGGGGATCGATGAGCAGTTCTTC
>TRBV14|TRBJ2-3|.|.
CASGGALATDTQYF
TGTGCCAGCGGCGGGGCCCTTGCAACAGATACGCAGTATTTT
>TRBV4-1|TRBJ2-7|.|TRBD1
CASSRDSGQGAYEQYF
TGCGCCAGCAGCCGAGACTCGGGACAGGGGGCCTACGAGCAGTACTTC
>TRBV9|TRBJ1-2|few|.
CASSVGTDYGYTF
TGTGCCAGCAGCGTAGGGACTGATTATGGCTACACCTTC
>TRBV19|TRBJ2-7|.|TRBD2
CASSSQGSGGNYEQYF
TGTGCCAGTAGTAGTCAGGGTAGCGGGGGAAACTACGAGCAGTACTTC
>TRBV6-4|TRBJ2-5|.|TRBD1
CANRDWVDRAIETQYF
TGTGCCAACAGGGATTGGGTTGACAGGGCTATCGAGACCCAGTACTTC
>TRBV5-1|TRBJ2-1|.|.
CASSAMLPLDEQFF
TGCGCCAGCAGCGCGATGCTGCCTTTGGATGAGCAGTTCTTC
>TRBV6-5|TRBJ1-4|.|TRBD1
CASNPTGPEKLFF
TGTGCCAGCAATCCGACAGGGCCTGAAAAACTGTTTTTT
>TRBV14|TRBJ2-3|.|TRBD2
CASCAGLAGGDTQYF
TGTGCCAGCTGCGCCGGACTAGCGGGAGGAGATACGCAGTATTTT
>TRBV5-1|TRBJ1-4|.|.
CASSFTAATNEKLFF
TGCGCCAGCAGCTTTACGGCGGCAACTAATGAAAAACTGTTTTTT
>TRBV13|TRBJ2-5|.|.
CASSLGFSVAGVKTQYF
TGTGCCAGCAGCTTAGGCTTCTCGGTGGCAGGGGTAAAGACCCAGTACTTC
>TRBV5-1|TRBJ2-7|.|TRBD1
CASSLGGTGSYEQYF
TGCGCCAGCAGCCTGGGAGGGACAGGGTCCTACGAGCAGTACTTC
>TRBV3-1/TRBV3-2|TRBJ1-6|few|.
CASSQNPGSNSPLHF
TGTGCCAGCAGCCAAAATCCAGGTTCTAATTCACCCCTCCACTTT
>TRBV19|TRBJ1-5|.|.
CASNYREGSRSNQPQHF
TGTGCCAGTAATTACCGAGAGGGAAGTAGGAGCAATCAGCCCCAGCATTTT
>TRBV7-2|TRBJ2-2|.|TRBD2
CASSLVGLGNTGELFF
TGTGCCAGCAGCTTAGTCGGACTAGGGAACACCGGGGAGCTGTTTTTT
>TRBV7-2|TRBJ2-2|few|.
CASSLDNRGGTGELFF
TGTGCCAGCAGCTTAGACAACAGGGGAGGCACCGGGGAGCTGTTTTTT
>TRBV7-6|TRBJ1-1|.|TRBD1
CASRPGQGAVNTEAFF
TGTGCCAGCAGACCGGGACAGGGGGCAGTGAACACTGAAGCTTTCTTT
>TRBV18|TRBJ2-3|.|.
CASSRTAVRDTQYF
TGTGCCAGCTCACGGACAGCGGTTCGGGATACGCAGTATTTT
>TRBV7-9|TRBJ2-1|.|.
CASSLARQYNEQFF
TGTGCCAGCAGCTTAGCGAGGCAATACAATGAGCAGTTCTTC
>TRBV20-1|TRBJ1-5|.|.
CSASSSAYSNQPQHF
TGCAGTGCTAGTTCCAGCGCTTATAGCAATCAGCCCCAGCATTTT
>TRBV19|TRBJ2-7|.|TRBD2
CASSIGSGRSARGEQYF
TGTGCCAGTAGTATTGGTAGCGGGAGATCTGCACGGGGCGAGCAGTACTTC
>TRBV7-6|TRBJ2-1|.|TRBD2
CASSLGGLAGRNEQFF
TGTGCCAGCAGCTTAGGAGGACTAGCGGGACGGAATGAGCAGTTCTTC
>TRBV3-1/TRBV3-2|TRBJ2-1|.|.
CASSQAPGSHEQFF
TGTGCCAGCAGCCAAGCCCCAGGGTCGCATGAGCAGTTCTTC
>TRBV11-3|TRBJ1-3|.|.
CASSLVSASVSGNTIYF
TGTGCCAGCAGCTTAGTATCCGCGTCCGTCTCTGGAAACACCATATATTTT
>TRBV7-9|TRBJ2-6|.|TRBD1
CASVPGTGRSRANVLTF
TGTGCCAGCGTCCCCGGGACAGGGAGATCTAGGGCCAACGTCCTGACTTTC
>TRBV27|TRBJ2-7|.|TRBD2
CASRLGEGPFFEQYF
TGTGCCAGCAGACTGGGGGAGGGCCCTTTCTTCGAGCAGTACTTC
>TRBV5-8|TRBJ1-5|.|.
CASTGFESNQPQHF
TGTGCCAGCACGGGTTTCGAGAGCAATCAGCCCCAGCATTTT